Below are 28 T cell receptor beta chains sequenced from a single sample in a study of OX40 agonist ivuxolimab in advanced cancers. Libraries were made using the immunoSEQ multiplex PCR assay. Held by TCRdb, this immuneACCESS table contains in-frame sequences only and omits some clones. Under half of the omission traces to an unresolved V gene where checked; the cause of the rest is unknown. The sample table holds more than 95,000 clones, of which approximately 94% were seen once. Together, the top ten hold around 0.17% of the sample. Sequenced material: CD4+ or CD8+ T cells sorted from blood, taken in a trial of the OX40 agonist ivuxolimab. Source of these receptors: an adult with an advanced solid tumor such as melanoma, head and neck, liver or kidney cancer.

V and J are TRBV7-2 and TRBJ2-1; 9 nucleotides agree with TRBD2. CDR1 and CDR2 from the germline V gene are SGHTA and FQGNSA. The CDR3 consists of 17 residues. After removal of 5 bases from V and 1 base from J, the junction contained 9 bases not matched to a gene. The CDR3 region has the DNA TGTGCCAGCAGCCCGCCGGGCGGGAGGGTATCCTACAATGAGCAGTTCTTC. It encodes CASSPPGGRVSYNEQFF.

This sequence joins TRBV27 and TRBJ1-2; D perhaps matches TRBD1 (5 bases). V was shortened by 4 bases and J by 2 bases, with 14 bases between the two germline ends. The germline CDR1 and CDR2 sequences are MNHEY and SMNVEV (reference sequence). The CDR3 consists of 15 residues. CDR3 protein: CASSSSGTANYGYTF. The DNA for the CDR3 is TGTGCCAGCAGTTCCTCCGGGACGGCGAACTATGGCTACACCTTC.

The chain links TRBV7-2 to TRBJ2-7, with 8 bases lining up with TRBD1. Trimming took 5 bases from V and 2 from J; bases not matched to a gene: 5. Germline CDR1 and CDR2: SGHTA and FQGNSA. The CDR3 has 14 amino acids. In DNA form, the CDR3 reads TGTGCCAGCAGCAGACAGGGGTCCCCCTACGAGCAGTACTTC. Protein sequence: CASSRQGSPYEQYF. The full variable domain, in which reference TRBV7-2 and TRBJ2-7 provide the parts outside the CDR3, is GAGVSQSPSNKVTEKGKDVELRCDPISGHTALYWYRQSLGQGLEFLIYFQGNSAPDKSGLPSDRFSAERTGGSVSTLTIQRTQQEDSAVYLCASSRQGSPYEQYFGPGTRLTVT.

J is TRBJ1-1 and V is TRBV6-6; 9 bases agree with TRBD1. Germline V lookup: CDR1 MNHNY, CDR2 SVGAGI (reference sequence). The CDR3 spans 16 residues. V shed 4 bases, J shed 5 bases, and the junction held 11 bases outside the gene matches. The CDR3 DNA is TGTGCCAGCAGTTCCTCCGGGACAGGGATAGGTACTGAAGCTTTCTTT. It specifies CASSSSGTGIGTEAFF.

This chain connects TRBV5-4 to TRBJ2-7; D might be TRBD1 (6 bases). The germline V and J ends were trimmed by 6 bases and 3 bases, with 25 bases remaining between them. CDR3 length equals 17 residues. Germline CDR1 reads SGHNT; CDR2 reads YYREEE (reference sequence). The CDR3 DNA is TGTGCCAGCATCTCCACCCCTGGGACATCCGGATTCTACGAGCAGTACTTC. This gives the protein CASISTPGTSGFYEQYF.

J is TRBJ2-4 and V is TRBV7-9, with D possibly matching TRBD2 (6 bases). CDR1 is SEHNR and CDR2 is FQNEAQ in the germline V gene (reference sequence). Trimming cost V 5 bases and J 8 bases, with 16 bases left between them. The CDR3 totals 14 residues. CDR3 residues: CASSRGRPGDIQYF. In DNA form, the CDR3 reads TGTGCCAGCAGCCGCGGCCGCCCGGGGGACATTCAGTACTTC.

The chain links TRBV7-2 to TRBJ2-2; TRBD2 matches 8 bases. The CDR3 extends over 16 amino acids. The germline CDR1 and CDR2 sequences are SGHTA and FQGNSA. Unmatched junction bases numbered 3, after V lost 2 bases and J lost 1 base. The CDR3 nucleotides are TGTGCCAGCAGCTTACTGGGGACTAGGAACACCGGGGAGCTGTTTTTT. This codes for CASSLLGTRNTGELFF.

The chain links TRBV18 to TRBJ2-6; D is unresolved. The V end lost 3 bases, the J end lost 4 bases, and 13 bases lay between the germline ends. Germline loops: CDR1 KGHSH, CDR2 LQKENI. CDR3 length: 16 residues. The CDR3 reads CASSPNEAVGANVLTF. As DNA, the CDR3 is TGTGCCAGCTCACCTAATGAGGCGGTGGGGGCCAACGTCCTGACTTTC.

CDR3 sequence (DNA): TGCGCCAGCAGCCCCTTTCCGGGACAGGGGGTAGGGGCTTTCTTT. Its protein is CASSPFPGQGVGAFF. The chain recombines TRBV5-1 with TRBJ1-1; TRBD1 agrees at 11 bases. Germline V gene data show CDR1 as SGHRS and CDR2 as YFSETQ. Trimming cost V 4 bases and J 11 bases; bases outside gene matches: 13. This CDR3 has 15 amino acids.

Concerning this clone itself: Mismatch with germline at one junction end may stem from a read error. The gene calls are TRBV7-7 and TRBJ2-5, with 8 bases lining up with TRBD2. Germline CDR1 and CDR2: SSHAT and FNYEAQ (reference sequence). This CDR3 contains 13 residues. This chain's CDR3 is CASSFASGETQYF. The CDR3 DNA reads as TGTGCTAGCAGCTTTGCTAGCGGGGAGACCCAGTACTTC.

The chain is built from TRBV18 and TRBJ1-5; 8 nucleotides line up with TRBD1. V lost 2 bases, J lost 5 bases, and 2 bases stayed unmatched. This CDR3 region has 14 residues. CDR1 and CDR2 from the germline V gene are KGHSH and LQKENI. The CDR3 protein is CASSPLTGDQPQHF. The DNA of the CDR3 is TGTGCCAGCTCACCATTGACAGGGGATCAGCCCCAGCATTTT.

This clone was seen a single time. The chain carries TRBV7-2 and TRBJ2-1; the match to TRBD2 covers 9 bases. With 1 base clipped from V and 7 bases from J, the junction kept 5 bases outside the gene matches. The germline gives CDR1 SGHTA, CDR2 FQGNSA. The CDR3 is 15 amino acids. The DNA of the CDR3 is TGTGCCAGCAGCTTAGTAGCGGGGGCCGGGAATGAGCAGTTCTTC. As protein: CASSLVAGAGNEQFF.

The chain joins TRBV19 to TRBJ1-1; D gene uncertain. In germline, CDR1 is LNHDA, CDR2 SQIVND (reference sequence). There are 12 residues in the CDR3. Trimming took off 1 base at V and 8 bases at J, with 8 bases between the two ends. The CDR3 DNA reads as TGTGCCAGTAGTATAGGGACCATGGAAGCTTTCTTT. The encoded protein is CASSIGTMEAFF.

V is TRBV5-1 and J is TRBJ2-5, with D possibly TRBD2 on 5 matching bases. Per the germline V gene, CDR1 is SGHRS and CDR2 is YFSETQ. The CDR3 length is 15 residues. V lost 3 bases and J 5 bases, leaving 17 bases between the germline ends. The CDR3 loop reads CASSSLIKGVETQYF. The CDR3 DNA reads TGCGCCAGCAGCTCCCTTATTAAGGGAGTGGAGACCCAGTACTTC.

The genes are TRBV6-5 and TRBJ2-5; 9 bases agree with TRBD2. The CDR3 sequence is 16 residues long. After removal of 0 bases from V and 5 bases from J, the junction contained 7 bases not matched to a gene. Germline V gives CDR1 MNHEY, CDR2 SVGAGI. CDR3: CASSYSTSGGSETQYF. In nucleotides, the CDR3 is TGTGCCAGCAGTTACTCGACCAGCGGGGGGTCGGAGACCCAGTACTTC.

This sequence joins TRBV7-9 and TRBJ2-3; 8 bases are a match to TRBD1. The CDR3 spans 17 residues. Trimming removed 5 bases from V and 4 bases from J; junction bases left unmatched: 14. Germline V gene lookup returns CDR1 SEHNR and CDR2 FQNEAQ (reference sequence). The CDR3 coding sequence is TGTGCCAGCAGCCCGAGGACAGGGACGTATGACCCAGATACGCAGTATTTT. This encodes CASSPRTGTYDPDTQYF.

The chain has TRBV19 and TRBJ1-5; tentative D call: TRBD1 (5 bases). V dropped 3 bases and J dropped 5 bases, with 11 bases sitting between them. CDR1 is LNHDA and CDR2 is SQIVND in the germline V gene (reference sequence). The CDR3 covers 14 residues. The DNA of the CDR3 is TGTGCCAGTAGTATGGGCTCAGGGTATCAGCCCCAGCATTTT. Its protein is CASSMGSGYQPQHF.

The chain employs TRBV29-1 and TRBJ2-3; maybe TRBD2 (5 bases). Trimming pared 3 bases from V and 0 bases from J, leaving 10 bases between. CDR1 is SQVTM, CDR2 ANQGSEA, per germline. This CDR3 is built from 14 residues. The CDR3 sequence: CSVEEAASTDTQYF. The CDR3 DNA reads TGCAGCGTTGAGGAGGCCGCTAGCACAGATACGCAGTATTTT.

This rearrangement joins TRBV28 to TRBJ1-5, with D unclear. Germline V gene lookup returns CDR1 MDHEN and CDR2 SYDVKM. The CDR3 runs to 13 residues. V lost 2 bases to trimming and J lost 7 bases, with 9 bases between them. CDR3: CASSLIGWQPQHF. CDR3 sequence (DNA): TGTGCCAGCAGTTTAATAGGATGGCAGCCCCAGCATTTT. Drawing the rest from reference TRBV28 and TRBJ1-5, the complete variable domain is DVKVTQSSRYLVKRTGEKVFLECVQDMDHENMFWYRQDPGLGLRLIYFSYDVKMKEKGDIPEGYSVSREKKERFSLILESASTNQTSMYLCASSLIGWQPQHFGDGTRLSIL.

The chain recombines TRBV6-5 with TRBJ2-1; 8 positions agree with TRBD2. Germline values: CDR1 MNHEY, CDR2 SVGAGI. The CDR3 loop spans 14 amino acids. After removal of 6 bases from V and 7 bases from J, the junction contained 8 bases not matched to a gene. The CDR3: CASRAGGARNEQFF. The CDR3, as DNA: TGTGCCAGCAGAGCCGGGGGGGCTAGGAATGAGCAGTTCTTC.

This clone occurred once. The chain has TRBV7-2 and TRBJ1-4; D is ambiguous. The CDR3 contains 15 residues. Germline-derived CDR1 and CDR2 are SGHTA and FQGNSA. V lost 1 base, J lost 3 bases, and 9 bases lay in between. CDR3 loop: CASSLVSQPNEKLFF. CDR3 DNA sequence: TGTGCCAGCAGCTTAGTCTCACAGCCTAATGAAAAACTGTTTTTT.

The chain couples TRBV28 to TRBJ2-5; 10 bases line up with TRBD2. The germline CDR1 and CDR2 sequences are MDHEN and SYDVKM. This CDR3 contains 17 residues. J lost 2 bases, V lost 2 bases, and 8 bases had no gene match. The CDR3 DNA reads TGTGCCAGCAGTTTAAGGGCTAGCGGGAGTTGGCAAGAGACCCAGTACTTC. Translation gives CASSLRASGSWQETQYF.

This rearrangement joins TRBV9 to TRBJ1-5; TRBD1 might be the D (5 bases). CDR3 length: 15 amino acids. V was clipped by 0 bases and J by 7 bases, with 14 bases between them. Germline CDR1 and CDR2: SGDLS and YYNGEE. CDR3 DNA sequence: TGTGCCAGCAGCGTAGGAGGTCAGGGCGGACAGCCCCAGCATTTT. This codes for CASSVGGQGGQPQHF. The entire variable domain, with the rest obtained from reference TRBV9 and TRBJ1-5, is as follows: DSGVTQTPKHLITATGQRVTLRCSPRSGDLSVYWYQQSLDQGLQFLIQYYNGEERAKGNILERFSAQQFPDLHSELNLSSLELGDSALYFCASSVGGQGGQPQHFGDGTRLSIL.

In its sample, this clone was seen once. The CDR3 region is CASSTGQGTKAFF. The CDR3 coding sequence is TGTGCCAGTAGCACGGGACAGGGAACGAAAGCTTTCTTT. The chain employs TRBV19 and TRBJ1-1, with 9 nucleotides matching TRBD1. This CDR3 contains 13 residues. The trim removed 6 bases at V and 9 bases at J, leaving 8 bases unmatched. Germline V CDR1 and CDR2: LNHDA, SQIVND (reference sequence).

This clone appeared a single time. The rearrangement uses TRBV7-2 and TRBJ1-3, with D tentatively TRBD1 (6 bases). There are 14 residues in the CDR3. CDR1 is SGHTA and CDR2 is FQGNSA in the germline V gene. Trimming removed 11 bases at V and 0 bases at J, with 14 bases between. CDR3 in amino acids: CAGAPGVSGNTIYF. The CDR3 nucleotides read TGTGCCGGAGCCCCAGGGGTCTCTGGAAACACCATATATTTT.

This chain links TRBV2 with TRBJ1-5; D is unresolved. V lost 6 bases and J 0 bases, leaving 12 bases between the germline ends. The CDR3 runs to 15 residues. CDR1 is SNHLY, CDR2 FYNNEI, per germline. The CDR3 sequence: CASSQQRHSNQPQHF. DNA of the CDR3: TGTGCCAGCAGCCAACAGAGACATAGCAATCAGCCCCAGCATTTT.

The chain links TRBV7-2 to TRBJ2-6; the D gene is possibly TRBD1 (5 bases). The CDR3 totals 17 residues. Germline loops: CDR1 SGHTA, CDR2 FQGNSA. Trimming stripped 1 base from V and 0 bases from J, with 10 bases between. The CDR3 region has the DNA TGTGCCAGCAGCTTAGGGGGCACAGTCTCTGGGGCCAACGTCCTGACTTTC. Protein sequence: CASSLGGTVSGANVLTF.

This clone was counted once. The CDR3 reads CASSADLLGNTIYF. The CDR3 DNA follows: TGCGCCAGCAGCGCCGACCTTTTGGGAAACACCATATATTTT. This sequence joins TRBV5-1 and TRBJ1-3; the D is unclear. The V and J ends lost 4 bases and 4 bases respectively, with 12 bases between them. This CDR3 has 14 amino acids. Looked up from germline, CDR1 is SGHRS and CDR2 is YFSETQ.